Listed below are T cell receptor beta chains from one sample, sequenced in a study of regulatory T cells in long-lasting Graves disease. MiXCR was run by TCRdb on the multiplex PCR reads, yielding one entry per CDR3 protein. The sample lists hundreds of thousands of distinct CDR3 sequences, roughly a sixth occurring once. These data also formed part of another study, on T cells in Graves' hyperthyroidism and ophthalmopathy.

The source material was peripheral blood mononuclear cells (PBMCs), sampled at new diagnosis, from a patient treated with antithyroid drugs. The receptor set was obtained from a man in his forties with Graves disease. Each CDR3 is given with its conserved first and last residue. D genes are given only for firm matches. Clone size is stated in some rows and not others, as once, few, many or a class when expanded.

TRBV6-1	TRBD1	many	TRBJ2-3	TGTGCCAGCAGTGGAAGAAGGGGGCTTTCAGATACGCAGTATTTT	CASSGRRGLSDTQYF
TRBV18	TRBD2	few	TRBJ2-3	TGTGCCAGCTCACCACCCTCGGGGGGGGAAGATACGCAGTATTTT	CASSPPSGGEDTQYF
TRBV20-1	-	many	TRBJ2-7	TGCAGTGCCCCGACAACGAGCTCCTACGAGCAGTACTTC	CSAPTTSSYEQYF
TRBV4-1	TRBD2	-	TRBJ2-3	TGCGCCAGCAGCCAAGGAGACAGCGGGGGAAGTACAGATACGCAGTATTTT	CASSQGDSGGSTDTQYF
TRBV27	-	-	TRBJ2-7	TGTGCCAGCAGTCGCTGGGGGGGGGCGATCTACGAGCAGTACTTC	CASSRWGGAIYEQYF
TRBV19	TRBD1	-	TRBJ1-1	TGTGCCAGTAGTATCGGACAGGGCCACACTGAAGCTTTCTTT	CASSIGQGHTEAFF
TRBV6-2/TRBV6-3	-	many	TRBJ1-5	TGTGCCAGCAGTTACCTCGACGGGAATCAGCCCCAGCATTTT	CASSYLDGNQPQHF
TRBV5-1	TRBD2	many	TRBJ2-3	TGCGCCAGCAGCATCGAGACTAGCGGAACGCAGTATTTT	CASSIETSGTQYF
TRBV11-2	-	many	TRBJ1-1	TGTGCCAGCAGTCCCCCTGGCCCGAACACTGAAGCTTTCTTT	CASSPPGPNTEAFF
TRBV7-9	TRBD2	many	TRBJ2-1	TGTGCCAGCAGCTTAAAAAGGGTAGCGGGGGACGGTGAGCAGTTCTTC	CASSLKRVAGDGEQFF
TRBV28	-	few	TRBJ2-6	TGTGCCAGCAGCATTGTCTCTGGGGCCAACGTCCTGACTTTC	CASSIVSGANVLTF
TRBV28	-	many	TRBJ2-1	TGTGCCAGCAGTGCAATACCCCCGAACAATGAGCAGTTCTTC	CASSAIPPNNEQFF
TRBV18	-	many	TRBJ1-2	TGTGCCAGCTCACCGGGAGGGGTGAGCGGAGCCTATGGCTACACCTTC	CASSPGGVSGAYGYTF
TRBV29-1	-	many	TRBJ2-7	TGCAGCGCCCGAGCAGGAGCCGCCTACGAGCAGTACTTC	CSARAGAAYEQYF
TRBV20-1	-	few	TRBJ2-1	TGCAGTGCTAGAGACAGGACAGTCCACGGGAATGAGCAGTTCTTC	CSARDRTVHGNEQFF
TRBV12-3/TRBV12-4	-	-	TRBJ2-5	TGTGCCAGCAAATCTGGGGCCCTTGGGGAGACCCAGTACTTC	CASKSGALGETQYF
TRBV18	-	many	TRBJ1-4	TGTGCCAGCTCACCGGACCGCGAGGAAAAACTGTTTTTT	CASSPDREEKLFF
TRBV6-1	-	-	TRBJ1-1	TGTGCCAGCAGGGGAAGTGGAGAATACCAAGCTTTCTTT	CASRGSGEYQAFF
TRBV2	TRBD1	many	TRBJ2-2	TGTGCCAGCAGTGTTACAGGGGGCACCGGGGAGCTGTTTTTT	CASSVTGGTGELFF
TRBV27	-	many	TRBJ2-2	TGTGCCAGCAGGCGGACGGGGATCGGGGAGCTGTTTTTT	CASRRTGIGELFF
TRBV5-1	TRBD2	-	TRBJ2-2	TGCGCCAGCAGCCCGAGGACTAGCGGGGGGGCCGGGGAGCTGTTTTTT	CASSPRTSGGAGELFF
TRBV24-1	TRBD1	many	TRBJ2-3	TGTGCCACCAGTGATTTTGGGACAGGGGATTCAGATACGCAGTATTTT	CATSDFGTGDSDTQYF
TRBV29-1	TRBD1	many	TRBJ2-3	TGCAGCGCCAGGGACAGGGGGAGGGGAGATACGCAGTATTTT	CSARDRGRGDTQYF
TRBV3-1	TRBD2	few	TRBJ2-1	TGTGCCAGCAGCCATTCGAGCGTCCTAGCGGGGGTTGAGCAGTTCTTC	CASSHSSVLAGVEQFF
TRBV5-1	TRBD2	many	TRBJ2-3	TGCGCCAGCAGCTTAGCCAGCGGGGGGCCGACAGATACGCAGTATTTT	CASSLASGGPTDTQYF
TRBV7-9	-	many	TRBJ1-2	TGTGCCAGCAGCTTAAGGGCGGGAAGGGACTCCGGCTACACCTTC	CASSLRAGRDSGYTF
TRBV3-1	TRBD1	many	TRBJ2-7	TGTGCCAGCAGCTCGGACAGGGTCTCCTACGAGCAGTACTTC	CASSSDRVSYEQYF
TRBV25-1	TRBD1	-	TRBJ2-1	TGTGCCAGCAGTCCGCGGGGACAGGGGAGGGATGAGCAGTTCTTC	CASSPRGQGRDEQFF
TRBV18	TRBD2	once	TRBJ2-3	TGTGCCAGCTTGCGTTCCGGGACTAGAAGCACAGATACGCAGTATTTT	CASLRSGTRSTDTQYF
TRBV28	TRBD1	few	TRBJ1-2	TGTGCCAGCAGCCCGGGACAGCTCTATGGCTACACCTTC	CASSPGQLYGYTF
TRBV7-2	TRBD2	many	TRBJ2-1	TGTGCCAGCAGAAGGGGAAACGGGGGGGCCGATGAGCAGTTCTTC	CASRRGNGGADEQFF
TRBV30	TRBD2	many	TRBJ2-7	TGTGCCTGGAGTGGGGGACTAGCGGGGGCCGCTTACTACGAGCAGTACTTC	CAWSGGLAGAAYYEQYF
TRBV11-2	-	-	TRBJ2-7	TGTGCCAGCAGCTTAGTTGTCGACTCCTACGAGCAGTACTTC	CASSLVVDSYEQYF
TRBV6-2/TRBV6-3	TRBD1	many	TRBJ1-4	TGTGCCAGCAGCTCAGGACAGGGGAGGAAAAAACTGTTTTTT	CASSSGQGRKKLFF
TRBV29-1	-	many	TRBJ2-7	TGCAGCGTTACGGTGGGGCGGGGACGGCTTTTAGACGAGCAGTACTTC	CSVTVGRGRLLDEQYF
TRBV3-1	TRBD2	many	TRBJ2-7	TGTGCCAGCAGCCAGAGAGGACTAGCCCCTTGGGAGCAGTACTTC	CASSQRGLAPWEQYF
TRBV6-2/TRBV6-3	TRBD1	-	TRBJ2-3	TGTGCCAGCAGGGGGTCTAAGGGACAGGTATTCCCGTTCCCAGATCGCACAGATACGCAGTATTTT	CASRGSKGQVFPFPDRTDTQYF
TRBV6-1	-	many	TRBJ2-2	TGTGCCAGCACTGGAACGGCCTACCACACCGGGGAGCTGTTTTTT	CASTGTAYHTGELFF
TRBV12-3/TRBV12-4	TRBD1	many	TRBJ1-4	TGTGCCACCGGACAGGCTTATGAAAAACTGTTTTTT	CATGQAYEKLFF
TRBV20-1	-	-	TRBJ1-5	TGCAGTGCTACCTCCGGGGGGCGCCCCAATCAGCCCCAGCATTTT	CSATSGGRPNQPQHF
TRBV12-3/TRBV12-4	TRBD2	many	TRBJ2-3	TGTGCCAGCAGTTTAGGGGTAGCGGGGACGCAAACAGATACGCAGTATTTT	CASSLGVAGTQTDTQYF
TRBV10-1	-	-	TRBJ2-4	TGCGCCAGCAGTGCCATATTACCGACAGAAGCCAAAAACATTCAGTACTTC	CASSAILPTEAKNIQYF
TRBV28	-	many	TRBJ1-1	TGTGCCAGCAGTTCCCCGGGTAGGGAGAACACTGAAGCTTTCTTT	CASSSPGRENTEAFF
TRBV4-2	-	few	TRBJ1-5	TGTGCCAGCAGCTCCGACTTGCGTCAGCCCCAGCATTTT	CASSSDLRQPQHF
TRBV5-1	-	many	TRBJ2-1	TGCGCCAGCAGCTTGGTCTCTTTTCGCACTGTATACAATGAGCAGTTCTTC	CASSLVSFRTVYNEQFF
TRBV7-3	TRBD1	many	TRBJ1-1	TGTGCCAGCAGCTCGGACAGGCTGACTGAAGCTTTCTTT	CASSSDRLTEAFF
TRBV2	-	many	TRBJ1-2	TGTGCCAGCCACCAGGACCGAAACTATGGCTACACCTTC	CASHQDRNYGYTF
TRBV7-2	-	many	TRBJ2-1	TGTGCCAGCAGCTTAGCGGAGAATAATGAGCAGTTCTTC	CASSLAENNEQFF
TRBV28	-	many	TRBJ2-7	TGTGCCAGCAGTGATACCGGGACCTCAATCCACTTC	CASSDTGTSIHF
TRBV6-1	-	many	TRBJ1-2	TGTGCCAGCAGTCTAGACATAGTGGGTGCTTATGGCTACACCTTC	CASSLDIVGAYGYTF
TRBV12-3/TRBV12-4	TRBD1	many	TRBJ1-2	TGTGCCAGCACTTACCAGGGGGTCGATGGCTACACCTTC	CASTYQGVDGYTF
TRBV6-1	TRBD2	many	TRBJ2-1	TGTGCCAGCAGCCCCGGGACTAGCGTTAACAATGAGCAGTTCTTC	CASSPGTSVNNEQFF
TRBV6-2/TRBV6-3	-	-	TRBJ1-1	TGTGCCAGCAGTTTCAACGGAAACACTGAAGCTTTCTTT	CASSFNGNTEAFF